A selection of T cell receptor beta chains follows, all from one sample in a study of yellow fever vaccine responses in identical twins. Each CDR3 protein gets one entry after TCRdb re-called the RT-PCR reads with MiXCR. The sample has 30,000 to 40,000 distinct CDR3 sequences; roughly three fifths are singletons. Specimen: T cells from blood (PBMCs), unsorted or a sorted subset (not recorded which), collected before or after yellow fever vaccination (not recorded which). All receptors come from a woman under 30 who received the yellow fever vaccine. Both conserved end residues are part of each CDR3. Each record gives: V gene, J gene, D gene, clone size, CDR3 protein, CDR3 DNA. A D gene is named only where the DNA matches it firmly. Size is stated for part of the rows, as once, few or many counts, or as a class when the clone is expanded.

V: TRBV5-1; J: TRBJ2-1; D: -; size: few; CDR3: CASSLARFSSNEQFF; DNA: TGCGCCAGCAGCTTGGCACGGTTCTCATCGAATGAGCAGTTCTTC
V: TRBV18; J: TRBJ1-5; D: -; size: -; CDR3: CASSPGQTGTRPQHF; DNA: TGTGCCAGCTCACCAGGACAGACGGGAACAAGGCCCCAGCATTTT
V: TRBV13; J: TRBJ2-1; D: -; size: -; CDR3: CASSATGQEYNEQFF; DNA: TGTGCCAGCAGCGCGACTGGGCAAGAATACAATGAGCAGTTCTTC
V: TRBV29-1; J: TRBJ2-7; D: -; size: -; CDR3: CSGQTGPYEQYF; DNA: TGCAGCGGACAAACAGGGCCCTACGAGCAGTACTTC
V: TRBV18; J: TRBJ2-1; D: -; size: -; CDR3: CASSPRDLNYNEQFF; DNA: TGTGCCAGCTCACCGCGGGATCTGAACTACAATGAGCAGTTCTTC
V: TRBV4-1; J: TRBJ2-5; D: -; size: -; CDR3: CASSQVSRPETQYF; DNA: TGCGCCAGCAGCCAAGTTTCCAGGCCAGAGACCCAGTACTTC
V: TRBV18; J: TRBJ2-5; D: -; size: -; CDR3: CASSPRDLWETQYF; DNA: TGTGCCAGCTCACCAAGGGACTTGTGGGAGACCCAGTACTTC
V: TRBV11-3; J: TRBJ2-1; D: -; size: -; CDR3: CASSLLPPGSPSNEQFF; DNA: TGTGCCAGCAGCTTATTACCGCCCGGGTCCCCGTCCAATGAGCAGTTCTTC
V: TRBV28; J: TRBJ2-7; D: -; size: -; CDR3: CASCRGDYEQYF; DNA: TGTGCCAGCTGCAGGGGGGACTACGAGCAGTACTTC
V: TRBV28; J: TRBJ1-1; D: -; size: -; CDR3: CASSLIPGRDEAFF; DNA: TGTGCCAGCAGTTTAATACCAGGGAGAGATGAAGCTTTCTTT
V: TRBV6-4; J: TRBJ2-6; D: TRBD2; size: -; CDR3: CASSDSGGAGANVLTF; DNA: TGTGCCAGCAGTGACTCTGGGGGGGCTGGGGCCAACGTCCTGACTTTC
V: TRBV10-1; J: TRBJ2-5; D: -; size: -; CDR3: CASSDVKGDGETQYF; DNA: TGCGCCAGCAGTGATGTTAAGGGGGATGGGGAGACCCAGTACTTC
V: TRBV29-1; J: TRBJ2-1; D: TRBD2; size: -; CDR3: CSVGGTSGGSSYNEQFF; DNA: TGCAGCGTTGGGGGGACTAGCGGGGGCAGCTCCTACAATGAGCAGTTCTTC
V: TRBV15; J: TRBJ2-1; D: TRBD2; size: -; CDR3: CATSREVSGSYNEQFF; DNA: TGTGCCACCAGCAGAGAGGTCAGCGGGAGCTACAATGAGCAGTTCTTC
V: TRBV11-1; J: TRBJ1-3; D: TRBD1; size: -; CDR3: CASSSTGDGNTIYF; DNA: TGTGCCAGCAGCTCGACAGGGGACGGAAACACCATATATTTT
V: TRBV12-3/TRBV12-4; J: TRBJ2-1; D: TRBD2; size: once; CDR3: CASSGTSEYNEQFF; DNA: TGTGCCAGCTCCGGGACTAGCGAATACAATGAGCAGTTCTTC
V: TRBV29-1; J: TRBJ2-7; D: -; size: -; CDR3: CSVGQYEQYF; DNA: TGCAGCGTGGGACAATACGAGCAGTACTTC
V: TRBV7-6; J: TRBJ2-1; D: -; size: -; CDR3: CASSPDASSNEQFF; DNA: TGTGCCAGCAGCCCCGACGCCTCTAGCAATGAGCAGTTCTTC